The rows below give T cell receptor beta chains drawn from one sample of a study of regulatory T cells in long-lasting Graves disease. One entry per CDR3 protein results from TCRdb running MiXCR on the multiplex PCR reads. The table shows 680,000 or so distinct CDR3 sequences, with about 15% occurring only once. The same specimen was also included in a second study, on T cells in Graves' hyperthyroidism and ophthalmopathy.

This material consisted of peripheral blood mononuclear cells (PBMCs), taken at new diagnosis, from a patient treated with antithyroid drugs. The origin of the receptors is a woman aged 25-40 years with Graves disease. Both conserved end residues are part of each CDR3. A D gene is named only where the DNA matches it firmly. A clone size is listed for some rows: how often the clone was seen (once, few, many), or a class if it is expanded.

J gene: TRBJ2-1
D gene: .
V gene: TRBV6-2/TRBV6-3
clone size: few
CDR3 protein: CASSEAGRGANEQFF
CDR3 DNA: TGTGCCAGCAGTGAAGCGGGCAGGGGCGCCAATGAGCAGTTCTTC

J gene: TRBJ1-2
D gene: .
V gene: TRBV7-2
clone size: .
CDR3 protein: CASSLGGGVGYTF
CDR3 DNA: TGTGCCAGCAGCTTAGGAGGAGGTGTAGGCTACACCTTC

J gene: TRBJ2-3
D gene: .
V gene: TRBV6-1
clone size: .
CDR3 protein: CASEAASTDTQYF
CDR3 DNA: TGTGCCAGTGAGGCAGCAAGCACAGATACGCAGTATTTT

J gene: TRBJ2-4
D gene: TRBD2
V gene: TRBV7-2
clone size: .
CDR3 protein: CASSPGGGGLTKNIQYF
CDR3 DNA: TGTGCCAGCAGCCCCGGGGGGGGGGGACTTACAAAAAACATTCAGTACTTC

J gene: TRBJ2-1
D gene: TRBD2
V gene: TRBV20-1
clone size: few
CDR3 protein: CSAPTSAVRPYNEQFF
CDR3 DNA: TGCAGTGCTCCCACTAGCGCCGTACGGCCCTACAATGAGCAGTTCTTC

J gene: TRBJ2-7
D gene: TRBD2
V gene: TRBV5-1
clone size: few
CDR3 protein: CASSPWTSGLEEQYF
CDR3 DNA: TGCGCCAGCAGCCCCTGGACTAGCGGACTCGAGGAGCAGTACTTC

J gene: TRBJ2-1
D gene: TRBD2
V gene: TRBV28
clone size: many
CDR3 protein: CASGSNGRAYNEQFF
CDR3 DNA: TGTGCCAGCGGGTCTAACGGGAGGGCGTACAATGAGCAGTTCTTC

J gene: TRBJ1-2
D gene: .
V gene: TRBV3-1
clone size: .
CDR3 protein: CASSQGTLFGYTF
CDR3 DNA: TGTGCCAGCAGCCAAGGAACCCTCTTCGGCTACACCTTC

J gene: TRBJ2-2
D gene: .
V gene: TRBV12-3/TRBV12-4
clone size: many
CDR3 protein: CASLLPGELFF
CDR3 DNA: TGTGCCAGCCTACTGCCCGGGGAGCTGTTTTTT

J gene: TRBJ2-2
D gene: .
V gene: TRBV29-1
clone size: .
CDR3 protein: CSVGQFTNTGELFF
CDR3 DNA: TGCAGCGTTGGCCAGTTCACGAACACCGGGGAGCTGTTTTTT

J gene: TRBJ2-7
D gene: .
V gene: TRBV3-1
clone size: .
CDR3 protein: CASSPPGVTSYEQYF
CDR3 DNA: TGTGCCAGCAGCCCTCCAGGGGTCACCTCCTACGAGCAGTACTTC

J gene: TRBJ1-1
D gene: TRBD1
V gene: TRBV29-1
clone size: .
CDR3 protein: CSVDRGYTEAFF
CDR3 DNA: TGCAGCGTTGACAGGGGGTATACTGAAGCTTTCTTT

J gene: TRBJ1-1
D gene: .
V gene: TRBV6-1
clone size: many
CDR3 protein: CASSAPTPRNTEAFF
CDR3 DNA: TGTGCCAGCAGTGCCCCGACCCCGAGGAACACTGAAGCTTTCTTT

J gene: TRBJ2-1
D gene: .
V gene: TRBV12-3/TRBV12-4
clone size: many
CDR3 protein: CASSPAIEQFF
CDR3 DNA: TGTGCCAGCAGTCCCGCGATTGAGCAGTTCTTC

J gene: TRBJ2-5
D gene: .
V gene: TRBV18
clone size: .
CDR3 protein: CASNTGTLLAGQETQYF
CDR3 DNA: TGTGCCAGCAATACAGGGACCCTTTTAGCGGGCCAAGAGACCCAGTACTTC

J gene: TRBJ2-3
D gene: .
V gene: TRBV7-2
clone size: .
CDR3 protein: CASGVGSTDTQYF
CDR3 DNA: TGTGCCAGCGGGGTCGGGAGTACAGATACGCAGTATTTT

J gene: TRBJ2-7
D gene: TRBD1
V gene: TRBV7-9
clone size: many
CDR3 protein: CASSPRDRGGEQYF
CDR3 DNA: TGTGCCAGCAGCCCCCGGGACAGGGGCGGCGAGCAGTACTTC

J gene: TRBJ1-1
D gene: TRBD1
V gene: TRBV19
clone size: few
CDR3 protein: CASSGSGTGETEAFF
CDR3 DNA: TGTGCCAGTAGTGGGTCCGGGACAGGGGAGACTGAAGCTTTCTTT

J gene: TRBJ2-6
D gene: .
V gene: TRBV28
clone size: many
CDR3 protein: CATITSGSSGANVLTF
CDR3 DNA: TGTGCCACCATAACTTCGGGAAGCTCTGGGGCCAACGTCCTGACTTTC

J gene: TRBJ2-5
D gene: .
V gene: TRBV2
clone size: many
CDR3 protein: CASSEEHQETQYF
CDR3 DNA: TGTGCCAGCAGTGAGGAGCATCAAGAGACCCAGTACTTC

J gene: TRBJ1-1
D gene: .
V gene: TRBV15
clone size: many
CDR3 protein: CATSRDHFKAAEAFF
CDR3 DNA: TGTGCCACCAGCAGAGATCATTTCAAGGCTGCTGAAGCTTTCTTT

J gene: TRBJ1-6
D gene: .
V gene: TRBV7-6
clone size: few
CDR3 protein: CASSLMFGGSSPLHF
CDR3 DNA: TGTGCCAGCAGCTTAATGTTTGGGGGTTCCTCACCCCTCCACTTT

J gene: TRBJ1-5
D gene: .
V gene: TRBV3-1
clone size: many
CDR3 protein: CASSPGGGPQHF
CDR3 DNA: TGTGCCAGCAGCCCCGGTGGGGGGCCCCAGCATTTT

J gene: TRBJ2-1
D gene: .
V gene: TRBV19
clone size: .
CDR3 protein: CASSALLSSYNEQFF
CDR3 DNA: TGTGCCAGTAGTGCACTGTTGAGCTCCTACAATGAGCAGTTCTTC

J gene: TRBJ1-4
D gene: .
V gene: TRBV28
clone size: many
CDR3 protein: CASTGPSTATNEKLFF
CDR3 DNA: TGTGCCAGCACTGGCCCGAGTACTGCAACTAATGAAAAACTGTTTTTT

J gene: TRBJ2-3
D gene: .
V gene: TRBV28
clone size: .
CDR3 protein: CASGQQEASTDTQYF
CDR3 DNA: TGTGCCAGCGGGCAACAGGAGGCTAGCACAGATACGCAGTATTTT

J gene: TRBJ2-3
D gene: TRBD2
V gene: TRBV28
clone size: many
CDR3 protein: CASRLAGVGDTQYF
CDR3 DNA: TGTGCCAGCAGACTAGCGGGAGTTGGGGATACGCAGTATTTT

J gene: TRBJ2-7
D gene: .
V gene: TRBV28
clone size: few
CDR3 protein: CASGLSGLLLYEQYF
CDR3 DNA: TGTGCCAGCGGTTTGAGCGGACTGCTGCTCTACGAGCAGTACTTC

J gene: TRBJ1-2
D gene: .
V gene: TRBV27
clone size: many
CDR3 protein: CASSSRTGGYTF
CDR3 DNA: TGTGCCAGCAGCTCCCGGACGGGTGGCTACACCTTC